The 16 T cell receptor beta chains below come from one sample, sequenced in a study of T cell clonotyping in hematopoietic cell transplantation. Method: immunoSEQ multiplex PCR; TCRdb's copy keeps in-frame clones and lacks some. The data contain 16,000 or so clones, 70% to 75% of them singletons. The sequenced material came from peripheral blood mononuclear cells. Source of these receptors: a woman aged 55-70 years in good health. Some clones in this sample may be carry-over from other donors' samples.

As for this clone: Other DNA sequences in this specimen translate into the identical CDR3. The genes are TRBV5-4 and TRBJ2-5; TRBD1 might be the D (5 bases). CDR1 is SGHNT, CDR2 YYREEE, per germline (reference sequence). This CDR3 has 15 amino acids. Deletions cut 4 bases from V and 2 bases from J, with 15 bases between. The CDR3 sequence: CASSLAGRGQETQYF. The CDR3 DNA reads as TGTGCCAGCAGCCTCGCCGGTAGGGGACAAGAGACCCAGTACTTC.

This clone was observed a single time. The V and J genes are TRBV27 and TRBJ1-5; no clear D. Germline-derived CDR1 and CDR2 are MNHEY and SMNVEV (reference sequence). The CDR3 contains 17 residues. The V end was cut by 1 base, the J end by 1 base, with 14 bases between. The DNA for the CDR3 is TGTGCCAGCAGTTTATTGGGCATGGGCGGAAGCAATCAGCCCCAGCATTTT. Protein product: CASSLLGMGGSNQPQHF.

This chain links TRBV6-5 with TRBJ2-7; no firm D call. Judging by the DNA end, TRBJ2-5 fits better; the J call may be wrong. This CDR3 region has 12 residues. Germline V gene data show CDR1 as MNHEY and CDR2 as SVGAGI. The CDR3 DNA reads TGTGCCAGCAGTTACGGCCAAGAGACCCAGTACTTC. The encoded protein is CASSYGQETQYF.

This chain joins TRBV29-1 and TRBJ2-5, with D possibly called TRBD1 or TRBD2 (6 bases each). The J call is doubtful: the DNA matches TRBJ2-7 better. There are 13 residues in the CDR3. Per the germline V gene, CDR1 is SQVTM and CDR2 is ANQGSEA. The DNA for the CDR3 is TGCAGCGCCGGCTTGGGGGCGGGATACGAGCAGTACTTC. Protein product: CSAGLGAGYEQYF.

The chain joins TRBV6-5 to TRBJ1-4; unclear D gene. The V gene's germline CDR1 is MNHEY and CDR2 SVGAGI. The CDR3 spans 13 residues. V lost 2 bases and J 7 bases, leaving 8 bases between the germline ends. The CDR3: CASSYRGAEKLFF. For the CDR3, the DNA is TGTGCCAGCAGTTACCGTGGAGCTGAAAAACTGTTTTTT.

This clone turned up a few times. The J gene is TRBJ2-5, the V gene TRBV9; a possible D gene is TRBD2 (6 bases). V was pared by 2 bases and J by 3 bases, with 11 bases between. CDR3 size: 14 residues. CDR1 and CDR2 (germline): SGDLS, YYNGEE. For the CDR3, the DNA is TGTGCCAGCAGCGTTGGGATAGCGGAAGAGACCCAGTACTTC. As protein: CASSVGIAEETQYF.

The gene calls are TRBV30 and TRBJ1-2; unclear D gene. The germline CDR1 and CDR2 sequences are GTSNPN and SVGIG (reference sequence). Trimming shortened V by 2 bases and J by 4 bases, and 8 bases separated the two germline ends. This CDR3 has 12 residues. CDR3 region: CAWSKMVYGYTF. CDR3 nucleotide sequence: TGTGCCTGGAGTAAAATGGTCTATGGCTACACCTTC.

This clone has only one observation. The CDR3 region has the DNA TGCGCCAGCAGCTTGGTCGGACAGCATAATGAAAAACTGTTTTTT. It specifies CASSLVGQHNEKLFF. The genes are TRBV5-1 and TRBJ1-4; tentatively, D is TRBD1 (6 bases). Germline V gives CDR1 SGHRS, CDR2 YFSETQ. V lost 0 bases and J lost 4, with 10 bases in between. The CDR3 loop spans 15 amino acids.

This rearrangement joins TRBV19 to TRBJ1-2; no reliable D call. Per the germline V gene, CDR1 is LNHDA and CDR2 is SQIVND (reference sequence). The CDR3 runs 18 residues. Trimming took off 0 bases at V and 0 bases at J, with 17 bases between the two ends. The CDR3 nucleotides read TGTGCCAGTAGTATAGAAGGCCTCGGGGTCCGACCTAACTATGGCTACACCTTC. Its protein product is CASSIEGLGVRPNYGYTF.

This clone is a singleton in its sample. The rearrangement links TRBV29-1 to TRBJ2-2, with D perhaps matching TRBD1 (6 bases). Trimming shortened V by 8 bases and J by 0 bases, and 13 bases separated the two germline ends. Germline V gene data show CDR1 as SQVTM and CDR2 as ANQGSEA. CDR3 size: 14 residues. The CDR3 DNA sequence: TGCAGCCCTCGGACAGCCCCGAACACCGGGGAGCTGTTTTTT. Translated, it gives CSPRTAPNTGELFF.

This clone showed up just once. The DNA of the CDR3 is TGTGCCAGCAGTGACTCTTCGAACACTGAAGCTTTCTTT. This encodes CASSDSSNTEAFF. V is TRBV6-4 and J is TRBJ1-1; no firm D call. Germline CDR1 MRHNA, CDR2 SNTAGT. The CDR3 extends over 13 amino acids. Trimming left V 0 bases short and J 1 base short, with 3 bases between.

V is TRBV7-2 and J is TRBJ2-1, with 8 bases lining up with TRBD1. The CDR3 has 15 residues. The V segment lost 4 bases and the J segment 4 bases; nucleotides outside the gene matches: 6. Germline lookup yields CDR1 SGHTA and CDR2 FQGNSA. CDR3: CASSYGQGPYNEQFF. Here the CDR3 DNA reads TGTGCCAGCAGCTACGGACAGGGACCTTACAATGAGCAGTTCTTC.

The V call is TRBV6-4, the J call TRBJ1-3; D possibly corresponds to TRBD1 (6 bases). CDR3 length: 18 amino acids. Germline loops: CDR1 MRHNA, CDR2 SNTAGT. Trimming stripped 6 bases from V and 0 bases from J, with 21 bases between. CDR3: CASSIHYRTVSSGNTIYF. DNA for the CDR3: TGTGCCAGCAGCATCCATTATAGGACAGTGAGCTCTGGAAACACCATATATTTT.

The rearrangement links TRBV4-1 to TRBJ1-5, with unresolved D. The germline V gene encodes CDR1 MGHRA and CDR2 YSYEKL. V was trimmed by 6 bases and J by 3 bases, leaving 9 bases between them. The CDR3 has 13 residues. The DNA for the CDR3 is TGCGCCAGCAGTCCCGACATCAATCAGCCCCAGCATTTT. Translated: CASSPDINQPQHF.

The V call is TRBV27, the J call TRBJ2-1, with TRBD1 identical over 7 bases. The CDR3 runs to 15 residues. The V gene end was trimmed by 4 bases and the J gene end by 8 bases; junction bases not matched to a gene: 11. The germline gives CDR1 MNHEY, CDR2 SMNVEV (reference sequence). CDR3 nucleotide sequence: TGTGCCAGCAGTTCCGGACAGGTCCTTAGGGATGAGCAGTTCTTC. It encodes CASSSGQVLRDEQFF.

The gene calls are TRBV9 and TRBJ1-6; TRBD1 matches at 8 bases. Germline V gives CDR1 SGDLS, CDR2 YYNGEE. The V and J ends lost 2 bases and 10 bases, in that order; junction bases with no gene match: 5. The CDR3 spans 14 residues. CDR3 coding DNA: TGTGCCAGCAGCGTGACAGGGGATGGATCACCCCTCCACTTT. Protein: CASSVTGDGSPLHF.